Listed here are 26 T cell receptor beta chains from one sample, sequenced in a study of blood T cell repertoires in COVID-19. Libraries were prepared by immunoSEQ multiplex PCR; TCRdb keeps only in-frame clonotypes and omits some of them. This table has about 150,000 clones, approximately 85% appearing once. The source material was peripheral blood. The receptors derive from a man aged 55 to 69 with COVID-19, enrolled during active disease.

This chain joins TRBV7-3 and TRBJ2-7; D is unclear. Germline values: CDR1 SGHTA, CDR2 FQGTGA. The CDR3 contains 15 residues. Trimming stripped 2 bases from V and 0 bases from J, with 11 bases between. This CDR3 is CASSLGPANSYEQYF. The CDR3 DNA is TGTGCCAGCAGCTTAGGGCCCGCAAACTCCTACGAGCAGTACTTC.

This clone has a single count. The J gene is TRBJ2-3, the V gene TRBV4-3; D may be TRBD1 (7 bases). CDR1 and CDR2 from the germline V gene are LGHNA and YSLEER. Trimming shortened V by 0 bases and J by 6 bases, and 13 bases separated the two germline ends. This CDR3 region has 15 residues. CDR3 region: CASSQETRGVDTQYF. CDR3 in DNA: TGCGCCAGCAGCCAAGAAACCAGGGGGGTTGATACGCAGTATTTT.

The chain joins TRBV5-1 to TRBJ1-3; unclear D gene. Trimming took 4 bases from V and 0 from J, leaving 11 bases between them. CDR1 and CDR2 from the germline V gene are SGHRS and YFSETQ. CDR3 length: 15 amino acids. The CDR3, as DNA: TGCGCCAGCAGCACTGACAAATACTCTGGAAACACCATATATTTT. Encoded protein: CASSTDKYSGNTIYF.

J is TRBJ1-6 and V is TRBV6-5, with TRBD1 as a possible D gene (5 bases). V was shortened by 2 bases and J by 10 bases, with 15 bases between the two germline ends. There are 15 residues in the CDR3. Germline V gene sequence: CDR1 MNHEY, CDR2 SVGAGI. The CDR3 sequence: CASSYAPRGFSPLHF. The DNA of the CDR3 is TGTGCCAGCAGTTACGCCCCGCGGGGGTTCTCACCCCTCCACTTT.

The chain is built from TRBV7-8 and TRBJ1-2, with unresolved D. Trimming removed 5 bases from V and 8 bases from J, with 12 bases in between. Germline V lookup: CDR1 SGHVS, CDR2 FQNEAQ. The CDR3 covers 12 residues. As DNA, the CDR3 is TGTGCCAGCAGCCCAGAGGCTTGGGGCTACACCTTC. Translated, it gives CASSPEAWGYTF.

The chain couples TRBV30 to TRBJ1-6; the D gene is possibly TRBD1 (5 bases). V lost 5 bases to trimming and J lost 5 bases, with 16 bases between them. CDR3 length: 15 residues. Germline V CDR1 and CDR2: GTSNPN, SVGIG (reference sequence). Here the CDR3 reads CAWCTGGGDNSPLHF. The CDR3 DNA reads TGTGCCTGGTGCACCGGCGGGGGAGATAATTCACCCCTCCACTTT.

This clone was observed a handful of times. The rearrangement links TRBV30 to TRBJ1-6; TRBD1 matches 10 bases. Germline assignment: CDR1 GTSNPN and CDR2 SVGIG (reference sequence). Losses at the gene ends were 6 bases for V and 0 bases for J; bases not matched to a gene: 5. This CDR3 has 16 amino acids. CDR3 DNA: TGTGCCTGCCATAGGACAGGGGGCTCCTATAATTCACCCCTCCACTTT. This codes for CACHRTGGSYNSPLHF.

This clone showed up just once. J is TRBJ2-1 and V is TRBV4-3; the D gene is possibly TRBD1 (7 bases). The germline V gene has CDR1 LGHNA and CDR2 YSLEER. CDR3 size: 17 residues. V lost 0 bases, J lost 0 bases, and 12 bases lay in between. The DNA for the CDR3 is TGCGCCAGCAGCCAAGATTCGCAGGGGGGCTCCTACAATGAGCAGTTCTTC. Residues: CASSQDSQGGSYNEQFF.

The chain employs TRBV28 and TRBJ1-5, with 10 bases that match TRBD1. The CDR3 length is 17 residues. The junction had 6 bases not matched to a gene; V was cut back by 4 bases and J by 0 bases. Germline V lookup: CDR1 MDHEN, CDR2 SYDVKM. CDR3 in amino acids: CASSSGTGVYSNQPQHF. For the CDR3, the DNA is TGTGCCAGCAGTTCCGGGACAGGGGTTTATAGCAATCAGCCCCAGCATTTT.

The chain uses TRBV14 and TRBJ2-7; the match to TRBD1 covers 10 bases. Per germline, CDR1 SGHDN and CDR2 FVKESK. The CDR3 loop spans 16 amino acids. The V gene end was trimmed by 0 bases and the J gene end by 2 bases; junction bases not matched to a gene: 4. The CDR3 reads CASSQETGTGAYEQYF. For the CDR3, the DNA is TGTGCCAGCAGCCAAGAAACTGGGACAGGGGCCTACGAGCAGTACTTC. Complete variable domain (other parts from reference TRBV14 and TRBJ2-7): EAGVTQFPSHSVIEKGQTVTLRCDPISGHDNLYWYRRVMGKEIKFLLHFVKESKQDESGMPNNRFLAERTGGTYSTLKVQPAELEDSGVYFCASSQETGTGAYEQYFGPGTRLTVT.

CDR3 in amino acids: CASSPDQGGINTEAFF. The CDR3 region has the DNA TGTGCCAGCTCACCAGACCAGGGAGGGATCAACACTGAAGCTTTCTTT. The rearrangement uses TRBV18 and TRBJ1-1; D might be TRBD1 (5 bases). The CDR3 runs to 16 residues. CDR1 is KGHSH and CDR2 is LQKENI in the germline V gene. V gave up 2 bases and J gave up 2 bases, with 15 bases separating them. Looking up the rest from reference TRBV18 and TRBJ1-1 gives the full variable domain: NAGVMQNPRHLVRRRGQEARLRCSPMKGHSHVYWYRQLPEEGLKFMVYLQKENIIDESGMPKERFSAEFPKEGPSILRIQQVVRGDSAAYFCASSPDQGGINTEAFFGQGTRLTVV.

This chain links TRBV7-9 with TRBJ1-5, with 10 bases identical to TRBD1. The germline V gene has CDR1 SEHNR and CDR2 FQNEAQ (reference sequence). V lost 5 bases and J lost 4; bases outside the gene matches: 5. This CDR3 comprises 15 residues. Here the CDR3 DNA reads TGTGCCAGCAGCATTGGGACAGGGGAAAATCAGCCCCAGCATTTT. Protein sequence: CASSIGTGENQPQHF. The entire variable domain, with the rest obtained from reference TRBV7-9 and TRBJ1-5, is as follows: DTGVSQNPRHKITKRGQNVTFRCDPISEHNRLYWYRQTLGQGPEFLTYFQNEAQLEKSRLLSDRFSAERPKGSFSTLEIQRTEQGDSAMYLCASSIGTGENQPQHFGDGTRLSIL.

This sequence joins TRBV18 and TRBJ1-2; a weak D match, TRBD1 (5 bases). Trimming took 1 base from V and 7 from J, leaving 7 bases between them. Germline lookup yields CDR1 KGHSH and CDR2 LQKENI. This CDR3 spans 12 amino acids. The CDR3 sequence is CASSPQGAGYTF. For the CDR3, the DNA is TGTGCCAGCTCACCACAAGGGGCTGGCTACACCTTC. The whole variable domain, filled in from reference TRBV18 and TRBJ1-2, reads NAGVMQNPRHLVRRRGQEARLRCSPMKGHSHVYWYRQLPEEGLKFMVYLQKENIIDESGMPKERFSAEFPKEGPSILRIQQVVRGDSAAYFCASSPQGAGYTFGSGTRLTVV.

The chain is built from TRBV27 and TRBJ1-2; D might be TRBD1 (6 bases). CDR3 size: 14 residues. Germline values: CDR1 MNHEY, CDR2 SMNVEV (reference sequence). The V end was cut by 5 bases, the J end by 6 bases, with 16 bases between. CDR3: CASSQDRSRNGYTF. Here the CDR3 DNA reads TGTGCCAGCAGTCAAGACAGGTCGCGGAATGGCTACACCTTC.

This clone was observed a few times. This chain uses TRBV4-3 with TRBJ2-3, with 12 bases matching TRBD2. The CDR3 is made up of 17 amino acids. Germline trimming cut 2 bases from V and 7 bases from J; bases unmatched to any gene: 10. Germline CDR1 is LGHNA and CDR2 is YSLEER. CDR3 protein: CASSQTPTSGGMNTQYF. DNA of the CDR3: TGCGCCAGCAGCCAAACCCCGACTAGCGGGGGTATGAATACGCAGTATTTT.

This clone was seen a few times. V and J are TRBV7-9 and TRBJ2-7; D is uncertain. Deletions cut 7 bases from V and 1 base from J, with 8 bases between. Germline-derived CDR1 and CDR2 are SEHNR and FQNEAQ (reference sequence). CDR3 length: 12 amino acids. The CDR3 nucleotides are TGTGCCAGCACCTCCAGGTCCTACGAGCAGTACTTC. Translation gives CASTSRSYEQYF.

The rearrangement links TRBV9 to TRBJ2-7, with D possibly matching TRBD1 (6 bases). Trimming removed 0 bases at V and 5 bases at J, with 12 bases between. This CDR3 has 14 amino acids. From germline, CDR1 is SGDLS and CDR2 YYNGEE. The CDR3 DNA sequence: TGTGCCAGCAGCGTAGGTCCCAGGGGAGACGAGCAGTACTTC. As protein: CASSVGPRGDEQYF.

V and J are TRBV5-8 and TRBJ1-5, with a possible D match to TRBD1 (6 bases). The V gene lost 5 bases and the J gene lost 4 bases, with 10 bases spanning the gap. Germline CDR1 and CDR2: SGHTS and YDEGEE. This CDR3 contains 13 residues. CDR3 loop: CASRHRVNQPQHF. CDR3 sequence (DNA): TGTGCCAGCAGACACAGGGTGAATCAGCCCCAGCATTTT.

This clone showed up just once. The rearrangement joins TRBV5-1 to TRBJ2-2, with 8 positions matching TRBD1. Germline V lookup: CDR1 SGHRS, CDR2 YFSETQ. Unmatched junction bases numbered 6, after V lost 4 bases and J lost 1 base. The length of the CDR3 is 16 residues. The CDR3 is CASSTRTGRNTGELFF. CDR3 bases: TGCGCCAGCAGCACTCGGACAGGGAGGAACACCGGGGAGCTGTTTTTT.

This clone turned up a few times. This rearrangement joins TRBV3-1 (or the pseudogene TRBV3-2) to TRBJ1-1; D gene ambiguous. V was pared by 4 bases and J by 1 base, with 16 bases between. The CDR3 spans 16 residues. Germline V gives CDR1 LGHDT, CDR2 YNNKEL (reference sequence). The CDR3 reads CASSPRGGRQNTEAFF. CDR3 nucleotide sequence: TGTGCCAGCAGCCCAAGAGGAGGCAGGCAGAACACTGAAGCTTTCTTT.

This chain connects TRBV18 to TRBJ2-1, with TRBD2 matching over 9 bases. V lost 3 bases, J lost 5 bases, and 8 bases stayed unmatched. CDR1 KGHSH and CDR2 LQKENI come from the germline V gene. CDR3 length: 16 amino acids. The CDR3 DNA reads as TGTGCCAGCTCACCCCAGGAACTAGCGGGTAACAATGAGCAGTTCTTC. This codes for CASSPQELAGNNEQFF. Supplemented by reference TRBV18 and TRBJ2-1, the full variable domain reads NAGVMQNPRHLVRRRGQEARLRCSPMKGHSHVYWYRQLPEEGLKFMVYLQKENIIDESGMPKERFSAEFPKEGPSILRIQQVVRGDSAAYFCASSPQELAGNNEQFFGPGTRLTVL.

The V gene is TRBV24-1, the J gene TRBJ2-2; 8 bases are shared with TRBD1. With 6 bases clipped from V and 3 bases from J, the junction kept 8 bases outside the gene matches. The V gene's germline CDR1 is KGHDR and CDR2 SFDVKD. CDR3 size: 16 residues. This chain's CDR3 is CATSFSGTGDTGELFF. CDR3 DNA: TGTGCCACCAGTTTTAGTGGGACAGGAGACACCGGGGAGCTGTTTTTT.

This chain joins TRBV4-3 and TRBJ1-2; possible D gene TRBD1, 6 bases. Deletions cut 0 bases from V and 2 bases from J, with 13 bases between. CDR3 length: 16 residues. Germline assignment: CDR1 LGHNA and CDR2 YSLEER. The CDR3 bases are TGCGCCAGCAGCCAAGAGGGGGCGGTCGGAAACTATGGCTACACCTTC. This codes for CASSQEGAVGNYGYTF.

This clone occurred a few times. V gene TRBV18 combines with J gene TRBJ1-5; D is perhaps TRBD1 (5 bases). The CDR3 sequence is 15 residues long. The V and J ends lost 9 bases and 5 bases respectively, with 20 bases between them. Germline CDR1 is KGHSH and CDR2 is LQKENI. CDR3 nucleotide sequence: TGTGCCAGTTCCCGAATGGCAGGGTTGGATCAGCCCCAGCATTTT. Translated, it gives CASSRMAGLDQPQHF.

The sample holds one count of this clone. The CDR3 region is CASSGTGGNTDTQYF. CDR3 bases: TGTGCCAGCAGCGGGACAGGGGGCAACACAGATACGCAGTATTTT. This rearrangement joins TRBV6-2 or TRBV6-3 to TRBJ2-3; TRBD1 aligns across 12 bases. Germline loops: CDR1 MNHEY, CDR2 SVGEGT. This CDR3 comprises 15 residues. J gave up 2 bases and V 6 bases, and 3 bases lay outside the gene matches.

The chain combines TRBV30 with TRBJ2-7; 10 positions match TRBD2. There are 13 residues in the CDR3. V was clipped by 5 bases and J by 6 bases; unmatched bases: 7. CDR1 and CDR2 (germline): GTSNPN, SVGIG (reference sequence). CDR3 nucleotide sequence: TGTGCCTGGGCCCTACTAGCGGGAACCGAGCAGTACTTC. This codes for CAWALLAGTEQYF.